This TCR beta chain was captured in a study of post-analysis software for immune sequencing data. Study as a whole: Relapsing-remitting, secondary progressive and progressive-relapsing courses of multiple sclerosis were included.

CDR1 is MNHEY, CDR2 SMNVEV, per germline (reference sequence). The CDR3 is made up of 14 amino acids. This clonotype was counted only a few times. Its cognate antigen is unknown. This could be a read error, since a much larger clone is one nucleotide away. Included in the TCR beta cDNA libraries were unique molecular identifiers. Out of roughly 1 to 10 million T cells, a few hundred thousand cDNA molecules were generated. TCRdb ran MiXCR on the PCR reads and lists one entry per CDR3 protein. Of some 450,000 distinct CDR3 sequences listed, approximately 45% were seen once; the top ten hold around 10%. The study's findings and limits: F measure showed strong co-clustering of same-batch samples. Roughly five TRBV segments appeared more often in patients than in controls, and TRBV5-6, TRBV5-1 and TRBV20-1 were among these. Multiple sclerosis patients showed significantly lower normalized Chao1 diversity than controls did.

The sequencing input was blood. V is TRBV27 and J is TRBJ2-3; either TRBD1 or TRBD2 may fit D (5 bases each). This clonotype was sampled from a girl aged 5-17 years with multiple sclerosis. In DNA form, the CDR3 reads TGTGCCTGCAGTTTATCACGGGGCTGGGATACGCAGTATTTT. Its protein product is CACSLSRGWDTQYF.